The rows below give T cell receptor beta chains drawn from one sample of a study of graft-versus-host responses after intestinal transplantation. Their target antigens are unknown. Clones were read by immunoSEQ multiplex PCR, and TCRdb kept only the in-frame ones, dropping some. The sample shows around 78,000 clones, around 90% of them seen only once. The material was unstimulated CD8+ T cells sorted from spleen or lymph node cells, obtained before transplant. These receptors originate from a human donor who was the organ donor for an intestinal transplant. The CDR3 runs from the conserved cysteine through the conserved F or W. The D gene is left open where the match is weak. The size field is filled for only some rows; it gives once, few, many or a size class.

j_call d_call clone_size v_call cdr3_nt cdr3_aa
TRBJ1-5 TRBD1 . TRBV4-1 TGCGCCAGCAGCCATCTTCCGGGACAGGGACCTCAGCCCCAGCATTTT CASSHLPGQGPQPQHF
TRBJ2-5 TRBD1 . TRBV10-1 TGCGCCAGCAGTCCCAATGACAGGGGGCTACGGGAGACCCAGTACTTC CASSPNDRGLRETQYF
TRBJ1-2 . . TRBV16 TGTGCCAGCAGCCAATCCGCCCCGATTAACTATGGCTACACCTTC CASSQSAPINYGYTF
TRBJ1-4 . . TRBV4-1 TGCGCCAGCAGCCCGGTCGGGGGGCGAGAAAAACTGTTTTTT CASSPVGGREKLFF
TRBJ2-5 . . TRBV4-1 TGCGCCAGCAGCCAACTAGCATTGGGAGAGACCCAGTACTTC CASSQLALGETQYF
TRBJ2-5 . . TRBV9 TGTGCCAGCAGCAACGACAGGGAGGGAGAAGAGACCCAGTACTTC CASSNDREGEETQYF
TRBJ2-1 TRBD2 . TRBV2 TGTGCCAGCAGTGTCTTAGCGGGGGGGCCCAATGAGCAGTTCTTC CASSVLAGGPNEQFF
TRBJ1-5 . . TRBV15 TGTGCCACCAGCGAGTTGGAGCTGGGTACTACGCCGGGGAAAAATCAGCCCCAGCATTTT CATSELELGTTPGKNQPQHF
TRBJ1-2 TRBD1 . TRBV5-4 TGTGCCAGCAGGAGAACAGGGGATAATGGCTACACCTTC CASRRTGDNGYTF
TRBJ1-1 TRBD1 many TRBV28 TGTGCCAGCAGTATAACCAGGGGGCTTTCCCTCACACACGGAACTGAACAGTCATCTGAAGCTTTCTTT CASSITRGLSLTHGTEQSSEAFF
TRBJ1-2 . . TRBV6-5 TGTGCCAGCAGCCGGACAGATGGCTACACCTTC CASSRTDGYTF
TRBJ2-1 . . TRBV6-1 TGTGCCAGCAGTTACAAGGGAGAGCAGTTCTTC CASSYKGEQFF
TRBJ2-7 . . TRBV19 TGTGCCAGTAGTATAGTGGGGGCCTGGGACGAGCAGTACTTC CASSIVGAWDEQYF
TRBJ1-2 TRBD1 . TRBV29-1 TGCAGCGCCCATGAGGGACAGGGTACAGGGGCCTTC CSAHEGQGTGAF
TRBJ2-7 . . TRBV7-2 TGTGCCAGCAGCCAGACCGCACTGACGAGCCACGAGCAGTACTTC CASSQTALTSHEQYF
TRBJ2-7 . . TRBV9 TGTGCCAGCGGGGGCGGCGGGACCCACGAGCAGTACTTC CASGGGGTHEQYF
TRBJ1-1 TRBD1 . TRBV30 TGTGCCTGGAGGACAGGACAGGGAGAAATTTGGACTGAAGCTTTCTTT CAWRTGQGEIWTEAFF
TRBJ2-7 TRBD2 . TRBV6-1 TGTGCCAGCAGGAGGGCGCTAGCGGGGTACGAGCAGTACTTC CASRRALAGYEQYF
TRBJ1-2 . . TRBV7-8 TGTGCCAGCAGCTTTCGGCCCGGGCGCCCCTATGGCTACACCTTC CASSFRPGRPYGYTF
TRBJ1-3 . . TRBV5-1 TGCGCCAGCAGCTCGGAATCAGTGAGCTCTGGAAACACCATATATTTT CASSSESVSSGNTIYF
TRBJ2-5 TRBD1 . TRBV6-5 TGTGCCAGCAGAGACAGGGGGCAAGAGACCCAGTACTTC CASRDRGQETQYF
TRBJ1-2 . . TRBV7-8 TGTGCCAGCAGCTGGCTTTTGGGTGGCGGCTACACCTTC CASSWLLGGGYTF
TRBJ2-6 . . TRBV6-1 TGTGCCAGCAGTGAAGGGACCTCTGGGGCCAACGTCCTGACTTTC CASSEGTSGANVLTF
TRBJ2-3 . . TRBV7-3 TGTGCCACTAGTTTGGTGGGTACAGATACGCAGTATTTT CATSLVGTDTQYF
TRBJ2-7 . . TRBV20-1 TGCAGTGCTAGAGGGGACTACGAGCAGTACTTC CSARGDYEQYF
TRBJ2-7 . . TRBV5-1 TGCGCCAGCAGCATCACCACGGGGGCCTACGAGCAGTACTTC CASSITTGAYEQYF
TRBJ1-1 . . TRBV11-2 TGTGCCAGCAGCCTCCCTCCGGGGGGGACTGAAGCTTTCTTT CASSLPPGGTEAFF
TRBJ2-7 . . TRBV25-1 TGTGCCAGCAGTGAATATTTCAGGGGAGTAGGCTACGAGCAGTACTTC CASSEYFRGVGYEQYF
TRBJ2-2 . . TRBV4-1 TGCGCCAGCAGCCAAAGCCCCGGGGAGCTGTTTTTT CASSQSPGELFF
TRBJ1-2 . . TRBV5-1 TGCGCCAGCAGCGTGAACAGGGTTGGCTACACCTTC CASSVNRVGYTF
TRBJ1-4 TRBD1 . TRBV5-6 TGTGCCAGCAGCCCAGGGGGTCCAACTAATGAAAAACTGTTTTTT CASSPGGPTNEKLFF
TRBJ2-7 TRBD1 . TRBV9 TGTGCCAGCAGCGCATGGGACAGTCTCGACGAGCAGTACTTC CASSAWDSLDEQYF
TRBJ1-3 . . TRBV29-1 TGCAGCGTTGTTGGGGGCCGAGAAGGCACCATATATTTT CSVVGGREGTIYF
TRBJ1-1 . . TRBV6-5 TGTGCCAGCAGTTACGCAGGAGGGGGAACTGAAGCTTTCTTT CASSYAGGGTEAFF
TRBJ2-6 . . TRBV27 TGTGCCAGCAGTCCTAGGGGTGGGGCCAACGTCCTGACTTTC CASSPRGGANVLTF
TRBJ1-1 . . TRBV27 TGTGCCAGCAGACTCTCGTTGATGGGGGGCACTGAAGCTTTCTTT CASRLSLMGGTEAFF
TRBJ1-3 . . TRBV4-1 TGCGCCAGCAGCCAATGGTTTGTAAGCGGAAACACCATATATTTT CASSQWFVSGNTIYF
TRBJ2-4 TRBD1 few TRBV6-1 TGTGCCAGCAGTGAGGGACAGGGATCGGACTTC CASSEGQGSDF
TRBJ2-1 TRBD2 . TRBV7-9 TGTGCCAGCCGAGGATTTTCAGGACTAGCGGACTCCTACAATGAGCAGTTCTTC CASRGFSGLADSYNEQFF
TRBJ2-3 TRBD2 . TRBV4-1 TGCGCCAGCAGCCAAGGACCTAGCGGAGTAGATACGCAGTATTTT CASSQGPSGVDTQYF
TRBJ1-3 . . TRBV7-9 TGTGCCAGCAGCTTAGCTACGACCGGGGGAAACACCATATATTTT CASSLATTGGNTIYF
TRBJ1-2 TRBD1 . TRBV5-1 TGCGCCAGCGCACCAGGGGGACGGCACTATGGCTACACCTTC CASAPGGRHYGYTF
TRBJ1-1 . . TRBV10-2 TGCGCCAGCAGTTTCACTAGGGGAGGGAATGAAGCTTTCTTT CASSFTRGGNEAFF
TRBJ2-7 . . TRBV28 TGTGCCAGCAGTTTTTTAGGGGGGCCCGGGGGCTACTACGAGCAGTACTTC CASSFLGGPGGYYEQYF
TRBJ1-1 . . TRBV4-1 TGCGCCAGCAGGGGTCCGGACAGCTTGAACACTGAAGCTTTCTTT CASRGPDSLNTEAFF
TRBJ1-5 . . TRBV9 TGTGCCAGCAGCGTGGGACATAGCAATCAGCCCCAGCATTTT CASSVGHSNQPQHF
TRBJ1-2 . . TRBV7-2 TGTGCCAGCAGCCGACCAGGGAGCTATGGCTACACCTTC CASSRPGSYGYTF
TRBJ2-7 . . TRBV4-2 TGTGCCAGCAGCCAAGACAGCACGGGGGAGCAGTACTTC CASSQDSTGEQYF
TRBJ2-3 TRBD2 . TRBV7-9 TGTGCCAGCAGCTTGGGACTAGGGGCAGATACGCAGTATTTT CASSLGLGADTQYF
TRBJ2-7 . . TRBV6-1 TGTGCCAGCAGTGACTCTTGGGGGGCGGGCTACGAGCAGTACTTC CASSDSWGAGYEQYF
TRBJ1-2 TRBD1 . TRBV5-1 TGCGCCAGCAGCGCCCGGACAGGGGCCTATGGCTACACCTTC CASSARTGAYGYTF